This T cell receptor (beta chain) was sequenced in a study of response to subunit inactivated influenza vaccine. TCRdb analysed the RT-PCR reads with MiXCR anew, one entry per CDR3 protein. The repertoire includes 500,000 to 550,000 distinct CDR3 sequences, around 25% of them detected once, and 2.8% sits in the top ten. The germline V gene has CDR1 LGHNA and CDR2 YSLEER. CDR3 length equals 14 residues. Trimming removed 8 bases at V and 0 bases at J, with 12 bases between. This same sample was also part of a study on T cells expressing NK-cell markers. As reported in that work: The cDNA for TCR beta came from 5'RACE template switching with UMIs. In several experiments, sorting was restricted to alpha-beta TCR T cells by an anti-gamma-delta TCR antibody.

J is TRBJ2-3 and V is TRBV4-3; the D gene is possibly TRBD1 (6 bases). The starting material was CD4+ T cells sorted from PBMCs, obtained less than 13 days after vaccination. This sequence was found in a man between 50 and 59 years old who received an inactivated influenza vaccine. CDR3 protein: CASRAGQSTDTQYF. The CDR3 DNA reads TGCGCCAGCCGAGCCGGACAGAGCACAGATACGCAGTATTTT.